This passage covers 21 T cell receptor beta chains from one sample sequenced in a study of cytomegalovirus exposure and HLA in healthy donors. Amplification used 60 Vbeta primers and 13 Jbeta primers. Sequencing used immunoSEQ multiplex PCR; TCRdb keeps in-frame clones, though not all of them. The data contain some 80,000 clones, around 76% of them singletons. What was sequenced was PBMCs. Source of these receptors: a man in his late teens or twenties in good health and CMV-seropositive.

The chain combines TRBV7-3 with TRBJ2-5, with D possibly being TRBD2 (5 bases). Looked up from germline, CDR1 is SGHTA and CDR2 is FQGTGA. The CDR3 totals 14 residues. Between the trimmed V and J ends, which lost 0 bases and 9 bases, there was a span of 14 bases. In nucleotides, the CDR3 is TGTGCCAGCAGCTTAACAGGGTTCTTGGAGGCCCAGTACTTC. The encoded protein is CASSLTGFLEAQYF.

The chain combines TRBV6-5 with TRBJ2-1; D may be TRBD2 (7 bases). CDR1 is MNHEY, CDR2 SVGAGI, per germline. CDR3 length: 14 residues. Trimming pared 7 bases from V and 8 bases from J, leaving 18 bases between. The CDR3 loop reads CASNVGGRNHEQFF. CDR3 coding DNA: TGTGCCAGCAATGTGGGGGGGCGAAACCATGAGCAGTTCTTC.

This clone was detected only once. V usage is TRBV18 and J usage is TRBJ1-2, with a tentative D call TRBD1 (6 bases). The CDR3 contains 14 residues. The ends were cut back, 2 bases at V and 3 bases at J, with 10 bases in the middle. The germline gives CDR1 KGHSH, CDR2 LQKENI. In nucleotides, the CDR3 is TGTGCCAGCTCACCAGTGTCAGGGGACTATGGCTACACCTTC. Translating it yields CASSPVSGDYGYTF. The full variable domain, its missing parts supplied by reference TRBV18 and TRBJ1-2, is NAGVMQNPRHLVRRRGQEARLRCSPMKGHSHVYWYRQLPEEGLKFMVYLQKENIIDESGMPKERFSAEFPKEGPSILRIQQVVRGDSAAYFCASSPVSGDYGYTFGSGTRLTVV.

The V gene is TRBV15, the J gene TRBJ1-6; D perhaps matches TRBD1 (5 bases). The CDR3 covers 14 residues. V lost 6 bases and J 5 bases, leaving 11 bases between the germline ends. Looked up from germline, CDR1 is LNHNV and CDR2 is YYDKDF (reference sequence). The DNA for the CDR3 is TGTGCCACCAGATACGGGGGGGATAATTCACCCCTCCACTTT. Translating gives CATRYGGDNSPLHF.

There are a few counts of this clone. This chain joins TRBV6-5 and TRBJ1-5; D ambiguous. The V end lost 3 bases, the J end lost 0 bases, and 12 bases lay between the germline ends. CDR3 size: 16 residues. Germline V gene data show CDR1 as MNHEY and CDR2 as SVGAGI. The CDR3: CASSYQQPYSNQPQHF. The CDR3 DNA reads TGTGCCAGCAGTTATCAACAGCCTTATAGCAATCAGCCCCAGCATTTT.

The chain uses TRBV5-1 and TRBJ1-1, with a tentative D call TRBD1 (6 bases). This CDR3 comprises 13 residues. Trimming took 3 bases from V and 9 from J, leaving 15 bases between them. The germline V gene encodes CDR1 SGHRS and CDR2 YFSETQ. The CDR3 nucleotides read TGCGCCAGCAGCTCCCAGGGGACACCTAAAGCTTTCTTT. Protein sequence: CASSSQGTPKAFF.

The V gene is TRBV14, the J gene TRBJ1-3; 8 bases map to TRBD1. Germline V gives CDR1 SGHDN, CDR2 FVKESK. This CDR3 spans 15 amino acids. V shed 4 bases, J shed 2 bases, and the junction held 4 bases outside the gene matches. The CDR3, as DNA: TGTGCCAGCAGCCCAGGACAGGGTGCTGGAAACACCATATATTTT. It encodes CASSPGQGAGNTIYF.

CDR3 nucleotides: TGCGCCAGCAGTTTGGGGCCCCAGCCAGACAGAACCTATGGCTACACCTTC. Its protein is CASSLGPQPDRTYGYTF. This chain connects TRBV4-1 to TRBJ1-2, with D maybe TRBD1 (5 bases). V was trimmed by 6 bases and J by 4 bases, leaving 24 bases between them. In germline, CDR1 is MGHRA, CDR2 YSYEKL. The CDR3 loop spans 17 amino acids.

The V and J genes are TRBV7-9 and TRBJ1-1; D not resolved. Deletions cut 3 bases from V and 11 bases from J, with 13 bases between. The CDR3 is 12 residues long. Germline assignment: CDR1 SEHNR and CDR2 FQNEAQ (reference sequence). The CDR3 nucleotides read TGTGCCAGCAGCTTCGAGGCCCCCGGGGCTTTCTTT. The encoded protein is CASSFEAPGAFF.

This clone turned up a few times. The rearrangement links TRBV11-2 to TRBJ2-2; 8 bases are shared with TRBD2. The CDR3 runs 16 residues. V lost 5 bases to trimming and J lost 5 bases; unmatched junction nucleotides: 10. Germline V gives CDR1 SGHAT, CDR2 FQNNGV. The CDR3 reads CASSPPGAGDTGELFF. The CDR3, as DNA: TGTGCCAGCAGCCCCCCAGGAGCGGGAGATACCGGGGAGCTGTTTTTT. Full variable domain (outside the CDR3, taken from reference TRBV11-2 and TRBJ2-2): EAGVAQSPRYKIIEKRQSVAFWCNPISGHATLYWYQQILGQGPKLLIQFQNNGVVDDSQLPKDRFSAERLKGVDSTLKIQPAKLEDSAVYLCASSPPGAGDTGELFFGEGSRLTVL.

J is TRBJ2-2 and V is TRBV19; 7 bases fit TRBD2. This CDR3 has 11 residues. The germline gives CDR1 LNHDA, CDR2 SQIVND (reference sequence). The trim removed 5 bases at V and 13 bases at J, leaving 4 bases unmatched. This chain's CDR3 is CASSGGGRLFF. DNA of the CDR3: TGTGCCAGTAGTGGGGGAGGGAGGCTGTTTTTT. The full variable domain, completed using reference TRBV19 and TRBJ2-2, is DGGITQSPKYLFRKEGQNVTLSCEQNLNHDAMYWYRQDPGQGLRLIYYSQIVNDFQKGDIAEGYSVSREKKESFPLTVTSAQKNPTAFYLCASSGGGRLFFGEGSRLTVL.

This clone was picked up a small number of times. The chain has TRBV29-1 and TRBJ2-7, with D tentatively TRBD2 (6 bases). Looked up from germline, CDR1 is SQVTM and CDR2 is ANQGSEA. The CDR3 runs 14 residues. With 4 bases removed from V and 4 bases from J, the gap between germline ends came to 17 bases. The CDR3 sequence: CSVVMDYRTYEQYF. The CDR3 bases are TGCAGCGTTGTAATGGACTACCGGACTTACGAGCAGTACTTC.

The chain uses TRBV28 and TRBJ1-5; 8 nucleotides line up with TRBD1. The ends lost 5 bases at V and 4 bases at J; junction bases unmatched: 4. CDR3 size: 14 residues. Germline V CDR1 and CDR2: MDHEN, SYDVKM. CDR3 nucleotides: TGTGCCAGCAGTCCAGGGGGCTGGAATCAGCCCCAGCATTTT. This codes for CASSPGGWNQPQHF.

This clone was seen a handful of times. CDR3 sequence (DNA): TGTGCCAGCAGCCTCCCAACTAGCCGAGAGACCCAGTACTTC. Amino acids: CASSLPTSRETQYF. This chain links TRBV6-6 with TRBJ2-5, with a weak D call TRBD2 (6 bases). This CDR3 comprises 14 residues. Germline assignment: CDR1 MNHNY and CDR2 SVGAGI (reference sequence). V was clipped by 6 bases and J by 4 bases, with 15 bases between them.

The chain links TRBV28 to TRBJ2-1, with D perhaps TRBD2 (6 bases). Trimming removed 3 bases at V and 5 bases at J, with 17 bases between. Looked up from germline, CDR1 is MDHEN and CDR2 is SYDVKM. The CDR3 spans 16 residues. CDR3 amino acids: CASSFFGRIGNNEQFF. As DNA, the CDR3 is TGTGCCAGCAGTTTTTTCGGGAGAATAGGGAACAATGAGCAGTTCTTC.

The chain recombines TRBV28 with TRBJ1-5; D is perhaps TRBD1 (6 bases). CDR1 and CDR2 (germline): MDHEN, SYDVKM. The CDR3 loop spans 13 amino acids. The V end lost 7 bases, the J end lost 4 bases, and 11 bases lay between the germline ends. CDR3 DNA: TGTGCCAGCATCAGAGGGGGTAATCAGCCCCAGCATTTT. Translating it yields CASIRGGNQPQHF.

CDR3 sequence reads: CASSLDRGFGTDTQYF. CDR3 DNA: TGCGCCAGCAGCTTGGACAGGGGGTTCGGCACAGATACGCAGTATTTT. The chain combines TRBV5-1 with TRBJ2-3, with TRBD1 matching 8 bases. The CDR3 has 16 amino acids. CDR1 and CDR2 (germline): SGHRS, YFSETQ. V was pared by 0 bases and J by 1 base, with 4 bases of the junction left unmatched.

The genes are TRBV15 and TRBJ1-5; tentatively, D is TRBD1 (5 bases). The germline gives CDR1 LNHNV, CDR2 YYDKDF (reference sequence). This CDR3 has 15 amino acids. The V end lost 1 base, the J end lost 1 base, and 8 bases lay between the germline ends. The CDR3 loop reads CATSRGQYSNQPQHF. CDR3 nucleotide sequence: TGTGCCACCAGCAGAGGACAGTACAGCAATCAGCCCCAGCATTTT.

The gene calls are TRBV11-2 and TRBJ2-5, with 7 nucleotides matching TRBD2. The junction had 6 bases not matched to a gene; V was cut back by 4 bases and J by 4 bases. The CDR3 sequence is 14 residues long. In germline, CDR1 is SGHAT, CDR2 FQNNGV. CDR3 sequence (DNA): TGTGCCAGCAGCTCCTACTTAGCGGGAGAGACCCAGTACTTC. Its protein product is CASSSYLAGETQYF.

The genes are TRBV5-1 and TRBJ2-7; 9 nucleotides line up with TRBD2. The germline V gene encodes CDR1 SGHRS and CDR2 YFSETQ. The V and J ends lost 3 bases and 4 bases, in that order; junction bases with no gene match: 8. The CDR3 is made up of 15 amino acids. Here the CDR3 reads CASSSFSGRTYEQYF. In nucleotides, the CDR3 is TGCGCCAGCAGCTCGTTTAGCGGGAGAACGTACGAGCAGTACTTC. Together with reference TRBV5-1 and TRBJ2-7, the CDR3 gives the full variable domain: KAGVTQTPRYLIKTRGQQVTLSCSPISGHRSVSWYQQTPGQGLQFLFEYFSETQRNKGNFPGRFSGRQFSNSRSEMNVSTLELGDSALYLCASSSFSGRTYEQYFGPGTRLTVT.

Only a few counts were recorded for this clone. V usage is TRBV7-8 and J usage is TRBJ1-2; possible D gene TRBD1, 6 bases. This CDR3 region has 15 residues. The V end lost 5 bases, the J end lost 5 bases, and 18 bases lay between the germline ends. Germline loops: CDR1 SGHVS, CDR2 FQNEAQ. Written as DNA, the CDR3 is TGTGCCAGCAGCCCGCCCGGACAGAGGATTTATGGCTACACCTTC. Its protein is CASSPPGQRIYGYTF.